What follows describes a single T cell receptor (beta chain). Time point denoted: newly diagnosed GD, antithyroid drugs for less than 3 months. Extracted RNA from PBMCs served as the source of the TCR library. The entry originates in a study of regulatory T cells in long-lasting Graves disease. V lost 7 bases and J 7 bases, leaving 10 bases between the germline ends. The CDR3 runs to 11 residues. Germline-derived CDR1 and CDR2 are SEHNR and FQNEAQ (reference sequence). Researchers made TCR beta libraries by using iRepertoire HTBI primers and running Arm-PCR on CDR3 regions. TCRdb redid the calling of the multiplex PCR reads with MiXCR, one entry per CDR3 protein. The top ten clones hold approximately 17% of a sample with approximately 400,000 distinct CDR3 sequences, approximately 10% of them seen once. In addition, the sample was reused for a study of T cells in Graves' hyperthyroidism and ophthalmopathy.

The source material was peripheral blood mononuclear cells (PBMCs), sampled at new diagnosis, from a patient treated with antithyroid drugs. This receptor was identified in a woman aged 18-29 years with Graves disease. V is TRBV7-9 and J is TRBJ1-1; D is undetermined. CDR3 in DNA: TGTGCCAGCACGCCCCACCTTGAAGCTTTCTTT. Translated: CASTPHLEAFF. Drawing the rest from reference TRBV7-9 and TRBJ1-1, the complete variable domain is DTGVSQNPRHKITKRGQNVTFRCDPISEHNRLYWYRQTLGQGPEFLTYFQNEAQLEKSRLLSDRFSAERPKGSFSTLEIQRTEQGDSAMYLCASTPHLEAFFGQGTRLTVV.